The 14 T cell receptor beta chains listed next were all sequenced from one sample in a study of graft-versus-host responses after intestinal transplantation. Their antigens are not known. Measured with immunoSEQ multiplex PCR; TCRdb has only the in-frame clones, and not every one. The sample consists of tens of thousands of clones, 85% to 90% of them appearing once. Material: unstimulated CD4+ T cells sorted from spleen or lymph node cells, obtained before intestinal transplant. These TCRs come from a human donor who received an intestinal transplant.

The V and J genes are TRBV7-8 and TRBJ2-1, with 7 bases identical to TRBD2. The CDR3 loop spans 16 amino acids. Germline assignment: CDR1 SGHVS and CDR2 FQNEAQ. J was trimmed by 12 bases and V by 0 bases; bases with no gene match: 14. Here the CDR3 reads CASSLAGGGEGLGQFF. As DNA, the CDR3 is TGTGCCAGCAGCTTAGCGGGTGGCGGGGAGGGGTTGGGGCAGTTCTTC. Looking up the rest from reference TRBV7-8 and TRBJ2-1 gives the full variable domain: GAGVSQSPRYKVAKRGQDVALRCDPISGHVSLFWYQQALGQGPEFLTYFQNEAQLDKSGLPSDRFFAERPEGSVSTLKIQRTQQEDSAVYLCASSLAGGGEGLGQFFGPGTRLTVL.

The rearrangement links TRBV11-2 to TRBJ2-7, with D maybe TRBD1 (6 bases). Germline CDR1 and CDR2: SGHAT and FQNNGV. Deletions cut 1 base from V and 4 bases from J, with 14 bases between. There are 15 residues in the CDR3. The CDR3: CASSLGAGAHYEQYF. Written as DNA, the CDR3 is TGTGCCAGCAGCTTAGGGGCAGGGGCCCATTACGAGCAGTACTTC.

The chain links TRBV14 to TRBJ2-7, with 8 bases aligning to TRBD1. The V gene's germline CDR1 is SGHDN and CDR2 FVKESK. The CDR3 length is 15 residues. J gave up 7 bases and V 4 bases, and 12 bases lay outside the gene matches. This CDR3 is CASSPRQGLLREQYF. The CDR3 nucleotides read TGTGCCAGCAGCCCGAGACAGGGGCTATTGAGGGAGCAGTACTTC.

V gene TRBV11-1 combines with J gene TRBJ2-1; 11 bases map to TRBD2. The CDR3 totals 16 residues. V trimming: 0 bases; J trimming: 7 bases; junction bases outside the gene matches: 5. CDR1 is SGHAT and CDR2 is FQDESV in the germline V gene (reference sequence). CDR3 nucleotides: TGTGCCAGCAGCTTAGCGTCGGCTAGCGGGAGGAATGAGCAGTTCTTC. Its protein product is CASSLASASGRNEQFF.

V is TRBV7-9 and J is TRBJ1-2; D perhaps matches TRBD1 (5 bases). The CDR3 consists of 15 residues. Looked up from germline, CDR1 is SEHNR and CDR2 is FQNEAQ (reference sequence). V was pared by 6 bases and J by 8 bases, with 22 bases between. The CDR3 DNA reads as TGTGCCAGCAGTTCCGGGGGAAGGTCTGAAGGCGGCTACACCTTC. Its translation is CASSSGGRSEGGYTF. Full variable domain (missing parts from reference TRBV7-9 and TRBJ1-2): DTGVSQNPRHKITKRGQNVTFRCDPISEHNRLYWYRQTLGQGPEFLTYFQNEAQLEKSRLLSDRFSAERPKGSFSTLEIQRTEQGDSAMYLCASSSGGRSEGGYTFGSGTRLTVV.

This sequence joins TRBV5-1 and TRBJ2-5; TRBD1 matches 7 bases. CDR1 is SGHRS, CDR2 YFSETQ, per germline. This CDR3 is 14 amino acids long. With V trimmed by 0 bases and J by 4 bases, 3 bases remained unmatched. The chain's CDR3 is CASSLGPGGETQYF. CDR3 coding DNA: TGCGCCAGCAGCTTGGGGCCAGGGGGAGAGACCCAGTACTTC.

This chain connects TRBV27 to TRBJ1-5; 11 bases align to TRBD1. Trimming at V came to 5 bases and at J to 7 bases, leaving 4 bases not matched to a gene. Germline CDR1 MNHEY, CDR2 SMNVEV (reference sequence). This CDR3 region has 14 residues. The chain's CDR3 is CASSPRTGGQPQHF. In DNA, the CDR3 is TGTGCCAGCAGTCCCCGGACAGGGGGCCAGCCCCAGCATTTT.

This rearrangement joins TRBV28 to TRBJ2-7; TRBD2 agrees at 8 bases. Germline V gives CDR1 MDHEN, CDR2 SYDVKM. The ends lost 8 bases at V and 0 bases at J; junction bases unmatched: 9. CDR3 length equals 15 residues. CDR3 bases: TGTGCCAGCCCACTACTAGCGGCATACTCCTACGAGCAGTACTTC. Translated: CASPLLAAYSYEQYF.

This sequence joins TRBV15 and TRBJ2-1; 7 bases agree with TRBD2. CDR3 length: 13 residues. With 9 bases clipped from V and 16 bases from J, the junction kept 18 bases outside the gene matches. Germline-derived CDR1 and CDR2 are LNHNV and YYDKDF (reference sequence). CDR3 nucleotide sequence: TGTGCCACTGAGCAGTCCTGGGGGAGGGACCTATTCTTC. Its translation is CATEQSWGRDLFF.

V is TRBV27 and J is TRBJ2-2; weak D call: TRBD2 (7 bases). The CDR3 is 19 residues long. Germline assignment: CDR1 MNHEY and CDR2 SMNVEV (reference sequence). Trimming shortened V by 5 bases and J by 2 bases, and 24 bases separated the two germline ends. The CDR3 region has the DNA TGTGCCAGCAGTACCCGGGGGGCAGGGGACTCCCAAAACACCGGGGAGCTGTTTTTT. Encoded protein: CASSTRGAGDSQNTGELFF.

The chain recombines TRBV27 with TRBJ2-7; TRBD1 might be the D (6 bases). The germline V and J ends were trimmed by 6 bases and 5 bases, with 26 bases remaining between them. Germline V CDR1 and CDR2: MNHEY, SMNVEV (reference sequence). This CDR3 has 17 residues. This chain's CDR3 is CASSHYGGRGVRDEQYF. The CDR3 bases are TGTGCCAGCAGCCATTATGGCGGCAGGGGCGTTCGGGACGAGCAGTACTTC.

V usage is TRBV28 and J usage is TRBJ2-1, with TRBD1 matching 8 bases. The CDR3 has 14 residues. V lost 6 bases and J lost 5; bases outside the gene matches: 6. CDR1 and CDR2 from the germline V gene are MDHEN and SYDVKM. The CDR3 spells CASSRTGKNNEQFF. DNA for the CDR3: TGTGCCAGCAGCAGGACAGGGAAAAACAATGAGCAGTTCTTC.

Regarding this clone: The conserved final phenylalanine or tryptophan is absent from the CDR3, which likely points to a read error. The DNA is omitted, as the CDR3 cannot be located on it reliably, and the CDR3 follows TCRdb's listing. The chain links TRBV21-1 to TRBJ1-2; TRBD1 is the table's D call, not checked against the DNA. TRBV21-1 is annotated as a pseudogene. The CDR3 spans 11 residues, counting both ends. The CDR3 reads CASTNRGQGII.

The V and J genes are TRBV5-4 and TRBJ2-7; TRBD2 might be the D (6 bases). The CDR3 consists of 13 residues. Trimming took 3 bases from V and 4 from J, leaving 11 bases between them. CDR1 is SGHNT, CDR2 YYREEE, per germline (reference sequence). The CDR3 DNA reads TGTGCCAGCAGCTGGCGGGGCTCGTACGAGCAGTACTTC. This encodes CASSWRGSYEQYF.